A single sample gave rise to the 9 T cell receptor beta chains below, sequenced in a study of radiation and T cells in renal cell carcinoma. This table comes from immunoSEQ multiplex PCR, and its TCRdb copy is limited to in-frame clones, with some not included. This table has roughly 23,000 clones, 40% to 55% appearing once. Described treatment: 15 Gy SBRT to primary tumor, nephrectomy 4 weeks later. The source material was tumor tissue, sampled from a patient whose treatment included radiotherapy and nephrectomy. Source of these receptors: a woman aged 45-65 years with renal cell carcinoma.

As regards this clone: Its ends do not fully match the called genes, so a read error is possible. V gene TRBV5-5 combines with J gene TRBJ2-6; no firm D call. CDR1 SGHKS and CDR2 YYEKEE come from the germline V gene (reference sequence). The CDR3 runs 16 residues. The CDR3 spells CASSQDWISGANVLTF. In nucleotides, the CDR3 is TGCGCCAGCAGCCAAGATTGGATCTCTGGGGCCAACGTCCTGACTTTC.

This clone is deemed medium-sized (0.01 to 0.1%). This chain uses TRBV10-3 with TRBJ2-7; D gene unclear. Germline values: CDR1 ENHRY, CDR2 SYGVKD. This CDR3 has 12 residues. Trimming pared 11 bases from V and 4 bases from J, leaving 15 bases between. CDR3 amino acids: CASSGSPYEQYF. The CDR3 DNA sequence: TGTGCCTCTTCAGGATCCCCGTACGAGCAGTACTTC.

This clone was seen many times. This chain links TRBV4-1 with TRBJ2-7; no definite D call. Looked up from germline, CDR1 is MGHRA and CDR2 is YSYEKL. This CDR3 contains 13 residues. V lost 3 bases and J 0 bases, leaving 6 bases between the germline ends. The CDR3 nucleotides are TGCGCCAGCAGCCAGCAAGACTCCTACGAGCAGTACTTC. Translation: CASSQQDSYEQYF.

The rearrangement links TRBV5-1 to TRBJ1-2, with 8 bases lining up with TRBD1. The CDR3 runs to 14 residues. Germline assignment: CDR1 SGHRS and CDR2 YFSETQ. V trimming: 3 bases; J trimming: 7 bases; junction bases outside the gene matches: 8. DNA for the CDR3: TGCGCCAGCAGCTCGTTAGACAGGGGCGGTGGCTACACCTTC. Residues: CASSSLDRGGGYTF.

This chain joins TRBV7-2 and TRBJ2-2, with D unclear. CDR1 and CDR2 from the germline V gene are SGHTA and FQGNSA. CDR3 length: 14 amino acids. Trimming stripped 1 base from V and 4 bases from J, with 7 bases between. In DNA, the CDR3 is TGTGCCAGCAGCTTAGGGCCTGGCACCGGGGAGCTGTTTTTT. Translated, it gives CASSLGPGTGELFF. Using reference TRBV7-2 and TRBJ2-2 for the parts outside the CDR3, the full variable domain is GAGVSQSPSNKVTEKGKDVELRCDPISGHTALYWYRQSLGQGLEFLIYFQGNSAPDKSGLPSDRFSAERTGGSVSTLTIQRTQQEDSAVYLCASSLGPGTGELFFGEGSRLTVL.

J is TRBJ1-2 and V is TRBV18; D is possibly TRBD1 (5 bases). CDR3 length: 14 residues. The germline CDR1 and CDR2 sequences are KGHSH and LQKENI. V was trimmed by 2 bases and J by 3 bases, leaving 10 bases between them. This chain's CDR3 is CASSPAARDYGYTF. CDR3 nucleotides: TGTGCCAGCTCACCAGCTGCCAGGGACTATGGCTACACCTTC.

CDR3 bases: TGCGCCAGCAGCCAACAGGCCTACAATGAGCAGTTCTTC. Residues: CASSQQAYNEQFF. This chain uses TRBV4-3 with TRBJ2-1; D ambiguous. CDR3 length equals 13 residues. Trimming took 2 bases from V and 2 from J, leaving 4 bases between them. Germline CDR1 and CDR2: LGHNA and YSLEER.

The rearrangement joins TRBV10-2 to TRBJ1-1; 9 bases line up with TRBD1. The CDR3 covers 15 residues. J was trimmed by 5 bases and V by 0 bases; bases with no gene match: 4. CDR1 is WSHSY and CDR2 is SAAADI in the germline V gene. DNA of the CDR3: TGCGCCAGCAGTGAGTCGGGGACAGGGTGGACTGAAGCTTTCTTT. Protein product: CASSESGTGWTEAFF.

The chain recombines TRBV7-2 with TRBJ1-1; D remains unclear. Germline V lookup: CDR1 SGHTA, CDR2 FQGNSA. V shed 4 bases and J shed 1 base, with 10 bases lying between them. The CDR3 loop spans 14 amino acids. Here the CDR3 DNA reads TGTGCCAGCAGCTCAGTCCCAGGGAACACTGAAGCTTTCTTT. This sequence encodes CASSSVPGNTEAFF.